This TCR beta chain was found in a study of response to subunit inactivated influenza vaccine. Study-wide results and limits: Authors proposed each seasonal influenza vaccination draws in few new T cells.

V dropped 1 base and J dropped 7 bases, with 17 bases sitting between them. Germline lookup yields CDR1 SGHVS and CDR2 FQNEAQ. This CDR3 comprises 15 residues. From the RT-PCR reads, TCRdb called clonotypes with MiXCR, one entry per CDR3 protein. The sample holds roughly 500,000 distinct CDR3 sequences, approximately 16% seen once. Worth noting for this clonotype: Its antigen is unidentified.

The source of this sequence is a man between 50 and 69 years old who received an inactivated influenza vaccine. The J gene is TRBJ2-7, the V gene TRBV7-8; no reliable D call. The source material was CD4+ T cells sorted from PBMCs, sampled less than 25 months after vaccination. As DNA, the CDR3 is TGTGCCAGCAGCTTAGGAACCGGGCCCTCCAAAGAGCAGTACTTC. Translating gives CASSLGTGPSKEQYF.